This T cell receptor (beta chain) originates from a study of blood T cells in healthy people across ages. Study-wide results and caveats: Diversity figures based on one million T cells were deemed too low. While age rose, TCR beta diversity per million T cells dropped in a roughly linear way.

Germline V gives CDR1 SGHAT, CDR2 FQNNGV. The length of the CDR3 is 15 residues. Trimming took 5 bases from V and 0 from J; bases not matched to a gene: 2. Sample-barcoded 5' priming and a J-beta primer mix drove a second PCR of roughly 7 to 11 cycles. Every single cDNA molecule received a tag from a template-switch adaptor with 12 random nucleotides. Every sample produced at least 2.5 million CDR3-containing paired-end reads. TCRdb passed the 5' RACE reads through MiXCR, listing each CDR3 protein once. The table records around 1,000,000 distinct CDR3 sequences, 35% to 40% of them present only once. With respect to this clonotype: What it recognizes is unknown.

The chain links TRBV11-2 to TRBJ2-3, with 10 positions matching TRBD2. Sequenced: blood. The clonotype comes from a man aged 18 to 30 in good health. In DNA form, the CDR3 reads TGTGCCAGCAGCCCTAGCGGGAGAAGCACAGATACGCAGTATTTT. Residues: CASSPSGRSTDTQYF.